This T cell receptor (beta chain) was captured in a study of blood T cell repertoires in COVID-19. The method was immunoSEQ multiplex PCR; TCRdb's version includes in-frame clones alone and lacks a portion of them. The sample gives about 310,000 clones, around 87% of which show up once; around 8% is in the top ten. Trimming shortened V by 6 bases and J by 9 bases, and 21 bases separated the two germline ends. The CDR3 length is 16 residues. Germline assignment: CDR1 LNHDA and CDR2 SQIVND (reference sequence). Sequencing was carried out using peripheral blood. The clonotype originates from a woman between 45 and 65 years old who had recovered from COVID-19. The chain recombines TRBV19 with TRBJ1-6; D may be TRBD1 (5 bases). In DNA form, the CDR3 reads TGTGCCAGTAGGCCCACCTTTCAGGGAAGTGGTTCACCCCTCCACTTT. This encodes CASRPTFQGSGSPLHF.